The 13 T cell receptor beta chains reported below all come from one sample, sequenced in a study of T cells expressing NK-cell markers. TCRdb re-called the 5' RACE reads and catalogs CDR3 proteins one per entry, DNA excluded. The sample includes 400,000 to 450,000 distinct CDR3 sequences. Sequenced input: blood T cells: a sorted CD56 or NKG2C T cell subset, CD4+ or CD8+ T cells, or bulk PBMC T cells (not recorded which). The origin of the receptors is a woman aged 18 to 75 in good health.

V usage is TRBV4-3 and J usage is TRBJ2-7; without DNA, the TCRdb call of TRBD2 cannot be checked. The CDR3 covers 15 residues. Germline assignment: CDR1 LGHNA and CDR2 YSLEER. This CDR3 is CASSQGEREGYEQYF.

The CDR3 reads CASGTSGTGEQYF. The chain employs TRBV12-3 or TRBV12-4 and TRBJ2-7; TCRdb indicates TRBD2, and absent DNA this call remains unverified. This CDR3 region has 13 residues.

The V call is TRBV27, the J call TRBJ2-1. The CDR3 runs 16 residues. The V gene's germline CDR1 is MNHEY and CDR2 SMNVEV (reference sequence). This CDR3 is CASSFLLGSPSNEQFF.

This chain's CDR3 is CASSLVGVGYNEQFF. The V and J genes are TRBV7-2 and TRBJ2-1; the TCRdb D gene call, TRBD2, has no DNA to confirm it. Germline V gene data show CDR1 as SGHTA and CDR2 as FQGNSA. The CDR3 sequence is 15 residues long. Supplemented by reference TRBV7-2 and TRBJ2-1, the full variable domain reads GAGVSQSPSNKVTEKGKDVELRCDPISGHTALYWYRQSLGQGLEFLIYFQGNSAPDKSGLPSDRFSAERTGGSVSTLTIQRTQQEDSAVYLCASSLVGVGYNEQFFGPGTRLTVL.

The rearrangement uses TRBV20-1 and TRBJ2-1; TCRdb outputs TRBD1, but without DNA this stays unchecked. Germline assignment: CDR1 DFQATT and CDR2 SNEGSKA (reference sequence). This CDR3 is built from 15 residues. This CDR3 reads CSLRGWTGGNNEQFF.

The chain uses TRBV28 and TRBJ2-7; the D call from TCRdb, TRBD1, cannot be confirmed without DNA. This CDR3 has 13 residues. CDR1 is MDHEN and CDR2 is SYDVKM in the germline V gene. CDR3 sequence reads: CASSRDSHYEQYF.

Here the CDR3 reads CRVGSYNEQFF. The chain employs TRBV20-1 and TRBJ2-1. The CDR3 has 11 amino acids. CDR1 DFQATT and CDR2 SNEGSKA come from the germline V gene (reference sequence).

The chain recombines TRBV4-3 with TRBJ2-3; the TCRdb call, TRBD2, lacks DNA for checking. Germline assignment: CDR1 LGHNA and CDR2 YSLEER. The CDR3 runs 15 residues. The CDR3 loop is CASSLSGRFTDTQYF.

The chain recombines TRBV20-1 with TRBJ2-3; absent DNA, TCRdb's TRBD2 call cannot be checked. This CDR3 region has 14 residues. Germline values: CDR1 DFQATT, CDR2 SNEGSKA (reference sequence). The CDR3 region is CSATGTSGTDTQYF.

The rearrangement joins TRBV12-3 or TRBV12-4 to TRBJ1-2; TCRdb reports TRBD1, a call that lacks DNA to check it against. This CDR3 is built from 15 residues. CDR3 loop: CASSARGGSNYGYTF.

The chain is built from TRBV12-3 or TRBV12-4 and TRBJ1-1; with no DNA, the TCRdb D assignment of TRBD1 cannot be verified. This CDR3 has 13 residues. CDR3 residues: CASSFRGASDAFF.

The chain joins TRBV2 to TRBJ2-2; TCRdb reports TRBD2, a call that lacks DNA to check it against. The CDR3 runs to 12 residues. Per the germline V gene, CDR1 is SNHLY and CDR2 is FYNNEI. This chain's CDR3 is CASGEGTGELFF.

The chain links TRBV12-3 or TRBV12-4 to TRBJ2-3; the TCRdb D gene call, TRBD1, has no DNA to confirm it. This CDR3 has 15 amino acids. The CDR3 reads CASSPTGSSTDTQYF.